These T cell receptor beta chains were read from a single sample in a study of monozygotic twins with cystic fibrosis. TCRdb keeps only in-frame clones here, not all; method: immunoSEQ multiplex PCR. The sample shows roughly 25,000 clones, 95% to 98% of them seen only once. Sequencing used blood. Source of these receptors: a girl aged 2 to 9 with cystic fibrosis. Each CDR3 is given with its conserved first and last residue. The D gene is left open where the match is weak. Size is omitted from some rows. Given values are once, few, many or a class for expanded clones.

d_gene	v_gene	abundance	j_gene	len	CDR3aa	CDR3nt
NA	TRBV28	NA	TRBJ2-7	13	CASSLPGTGEQYF	TGTGCCAGCAGTTTGCCAGGGACGGGGGAGCAGTACTTC
NA	TRBV5-8	once	TRBJ2-2	19	CASSFFLGWGQDYTGELFF	TGTGCCAGCAGCTTTTTTTTAGGTTGGGGCCAGGATTACACCGGGGAGCTGTTTTTT
TRBD1	TRBV6-1	NA	TRBJ1-2	12	CASRGQIYGYTF	TGTGCCAGCAGGGGACAGATTTATGGCTACACCTTC
TRBD2	TRBV28	NA	TRBJ2-7	17	CASSLKGGAGGLYEQYF	TGTGCCAGCAGTTTAAAGGGTGGAGCGGGAGGTCTATACGAGCAGTACTTC
TRBD2	TRBV2	NA	TRBJ2-7	14	CATWGASGSYEQYF	TGTGCCACCTGGGGGGCTAGCGGGAGCTACGAGCAGTACTTC
NA	TRBV7-2	NA	TRBJ2-3	15	CASSLGGLSTDTQYF	TGTGCCAGCAGCTTAGGTGGCCTAAGCACAGATACGCAGTATTTT
TRBD1	TRBV28	NA	TRBJ2-7	15	CASSRITGDPYEQYF	TGTGCCAGCAGCCGAATCACAGGGGACCCCTACGAGCAGTACTTC
TRBD1	TRBV5-8	NA	TRBJ2-7	14	CASSLRTGPYEQYF	TGTGCCAGCAGCTTAAGGACAGGGCCTTACGAGCAGTACTTC
NA	TRBV27	NA	TRBJ2-3	13	CASSWAASDTQYF	TGTGCCAGCAGTTGGGCAGCCTCAGATACGCAGTATTTT
TRBD2	TRBV10-3	NA	TRBJ2-1	14	CAISRTSGYNEQFF	TGTGCCATCAGTAGGACTAGCGGATACAATGAGCAGTTCTTC
NA	TRBV4-1	NA	TRBJ2-7	13	CASSPGAYYEQYF	TGCGCCAGCAGCCCAGGAGCCTACTACGAGCAGTACTTC
TRBD1	TRBV2	NA	TRBJ1-5	14	CASRQRQGIQPQHF	TGTGCCAGCAGGCAAAGACAGGGAATTCAGCCCCAGCATTTT